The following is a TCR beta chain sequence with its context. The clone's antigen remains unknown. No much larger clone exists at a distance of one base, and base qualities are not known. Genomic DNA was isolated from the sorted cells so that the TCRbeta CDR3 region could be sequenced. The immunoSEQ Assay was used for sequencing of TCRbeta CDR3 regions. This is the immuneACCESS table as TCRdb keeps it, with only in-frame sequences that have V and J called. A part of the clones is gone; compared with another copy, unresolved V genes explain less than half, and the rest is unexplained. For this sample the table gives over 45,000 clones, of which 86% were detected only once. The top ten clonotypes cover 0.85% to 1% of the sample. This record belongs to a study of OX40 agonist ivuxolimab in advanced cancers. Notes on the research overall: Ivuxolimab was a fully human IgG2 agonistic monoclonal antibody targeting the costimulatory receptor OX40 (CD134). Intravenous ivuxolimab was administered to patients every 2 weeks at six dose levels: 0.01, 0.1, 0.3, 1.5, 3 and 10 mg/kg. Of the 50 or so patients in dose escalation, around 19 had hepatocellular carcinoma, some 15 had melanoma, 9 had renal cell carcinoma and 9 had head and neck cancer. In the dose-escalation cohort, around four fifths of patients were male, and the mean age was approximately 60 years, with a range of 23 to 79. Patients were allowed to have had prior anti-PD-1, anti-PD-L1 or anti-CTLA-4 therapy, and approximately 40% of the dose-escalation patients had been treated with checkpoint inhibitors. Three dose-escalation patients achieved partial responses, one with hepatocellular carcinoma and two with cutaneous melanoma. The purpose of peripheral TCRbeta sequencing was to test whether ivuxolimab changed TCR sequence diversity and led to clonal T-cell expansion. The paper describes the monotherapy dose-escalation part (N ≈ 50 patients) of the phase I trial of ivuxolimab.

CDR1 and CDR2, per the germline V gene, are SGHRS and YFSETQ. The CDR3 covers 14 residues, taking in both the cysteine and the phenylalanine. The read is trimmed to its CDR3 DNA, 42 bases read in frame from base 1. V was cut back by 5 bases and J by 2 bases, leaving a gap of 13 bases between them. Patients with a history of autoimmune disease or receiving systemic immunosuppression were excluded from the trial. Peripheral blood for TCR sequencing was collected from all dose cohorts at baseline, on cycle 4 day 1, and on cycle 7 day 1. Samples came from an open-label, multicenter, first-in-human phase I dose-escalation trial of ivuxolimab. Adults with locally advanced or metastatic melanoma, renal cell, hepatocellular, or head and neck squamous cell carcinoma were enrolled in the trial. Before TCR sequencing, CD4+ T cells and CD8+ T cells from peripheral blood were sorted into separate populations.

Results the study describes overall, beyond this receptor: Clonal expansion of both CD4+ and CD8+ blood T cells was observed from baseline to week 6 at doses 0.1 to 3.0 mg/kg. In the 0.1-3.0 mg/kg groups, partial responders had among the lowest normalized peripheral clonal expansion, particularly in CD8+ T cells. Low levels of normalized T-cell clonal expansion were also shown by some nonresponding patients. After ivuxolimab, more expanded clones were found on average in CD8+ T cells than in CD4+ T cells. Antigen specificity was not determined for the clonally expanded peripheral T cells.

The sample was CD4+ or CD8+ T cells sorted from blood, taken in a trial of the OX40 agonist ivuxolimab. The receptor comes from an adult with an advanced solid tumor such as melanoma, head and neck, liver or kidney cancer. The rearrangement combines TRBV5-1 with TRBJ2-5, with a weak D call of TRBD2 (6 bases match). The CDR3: CASRSTGGQETQYF. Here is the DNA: TGCGCCAGCAGGTCAACTGGGGGGCAAGAGACCCAGTACTTC. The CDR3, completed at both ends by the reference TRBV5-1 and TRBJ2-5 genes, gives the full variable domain KAGVTQTPRYLIKTRGQQVTLSCSPISGHRSVSWYQQTPGQGLQFLFEYFSETQRNKGNFPGRFSGRQFSNSRSEMNVSTLELGDSALYLCASRSTGGQETQYFGPGTRLLVL.